Shown below are 21 T cell receptor beta chains from a single sample sequenced in a study of memory CD8 T cells in hepatitis C reinfection. The sample's time point: late/post reinfection, 12 to 24 weeks after detection. No in vitro expansion preceded TCR sequencing of the sorted cells. Clones were sequenced by immunoSEQ multiplex PCR, and TCRdb holds only the in-frame ones, with some missing. The sample holds 45,000 to 50,000 clones, roughly 89% seen once. Specimen: naive CD8+ T cells sorted from blood. The receptor set was obtained from a man aged 18 to 30 with hepatitis C virus infection.

The J gene is TRBJ1-2, the V gene TRBV19; 11 nucleotides align to TRBD1. The germline V gene has CDR1 LNHDA and CDR2 SQIVND (reference sequence). The CDR3 has 13 residues. The junction had 3 bases not matched to a gene; V was cut back by 6 bases and J by 6 bases. CDR3 region: CASRDRGLDGYTF. CDR3 in DNA: TGTGCCAGTAGGGACAGGGGGCTGGATGGCTACACCTTC.

This chain connects TRBV29-1 to TRBJ2-1, with TRBD1 as a possible D gene (6 bases). Germline V gives CDR1 SQVTM, CDR2 ANQGSEA. The CDR3 is 12 residues long. V lost 4 bases to trimming and J lost 8 bases, with 12 bases between them. CDR3 residues: CSVVRTGHEQFF. The CDR3 DNA follows: TGCAGCGTTGTTCGAACAGGGCATGAGCAGTTCTTC.

This chain uses TRBV7-9 with TRBJ2-3, with 11 bases identical to TRBD2. This CDR3 is 17 amino acids long. Trimming cost V 2 bases and J 4 bases; bases outside gene matches: 8. Per germline, CDR1 SEHNR and CDR2 FQNEAQ (reference sequence). Here the CDR3 DNA reads TGTGCCAGCAGCTTAAGTAGCGGGGGGGCTCGGGCAGATACGCAGTATTTT. Its protein product is CASSLSSGGARADTQYF.

The J gene is TRBJ2-1, the V gene TRBV29-1; D may be TRBD2 (5 bases). CDR1 is SQVTM and CDR2 is ANQGSEA in the germline V gene. This CDR3 is 14 amino acids long. Trimming took 2 bases from V and 4 from J, leaving 12 bases between them. The CDR3 region has the DNA TGCAGCGTTGAACGGTGGGAGCCTTACAATGAGCAGTTCTTC. Amino acid sequence: CSVERWEPYNEQFF.

The gene calls are TRBV7-9 and TRBJ1-2, with 8 bases fitting TRBD1. CDR1 and CDR2 from the germline V gene are SEHNR and FQNEAQ (reference sequence). The CDR3 covers 15 residues. V trimming: 4 bases; J trimming: 8 bases; junction bases outside the gene matches: 12. CDR3 nucleotide sequence: TGTGCCAGCAGCTCTAGAGAGGACAGGGTGAGAGGCTACACCTTC. It encodes CASSSREDRVRGYTF.

This chain joins TRBV7-9 and TRBJ2-2; 10 nucleotides align to TRBD1. Germline CDR1 SEHNR, CDR2 FQNEAQ (reference sequence). The CDR3 is made up of 16 amino acids. The junction had 8 bases not matched to a gene; V was cut back by 3 bases and J by 7 bases. This chain's CDR3 is CASSFPRQGADGELFF. The CDR3 bases are TGTGCCAGCAGCTTCCCCAGACAGGGGGCTGACGGGGAGCTGTTTTTT.

The chain joins TRBV4-2 to TRBJ2-4; 7 bases align to TRBD2. Germline trimming cut 1 base from V and 0 bases from J; bases unmatched to any gene: 6. The CDR3 has 17 residues. The V gene's germline CDR1 is LGHNA and CDR2 YNFKEQ. CDR3 DNA: TGTGCCAGCAGCCAAGGAAATAGCGGGCTAGCCAAAAACATTCAGTACTTC. It translates to CASSQGNSGLAKNIQYF.

The gene calls are TRBV4-3 and TRBJ2-5; tentatively, D is TRBD1 (6 bases). The CDR3 contains 15 residues. Trimming took 0 bases from V and 5 from J, leaving 13 bases between them. Germline V gives CDR1 LGHNA, CDR2 YSLEER. CDR3 residues: CASSQETRGGETQYF. CDR3 DNA: TGCGCCAGCAGCCAAGAAACCAGGGGCGGCGAGACCCAGTACTTC.

The chain carries TRBV10-2 and TRBJ2-3, with 9 bases identical to TRBD1. The CDR3 is 17 amino acids. V lost 5 bases to trimming and J lost 0 bases; unmatched junction nucleotides: 9. The germline CDR1 and CDR2 sequences are WSHSY and SAAADI. As DNA, the CDR3 is TGCGCCAGCAGTTCCAAACAGGGGGCGAGTAGCACAGATACGCAGTATTTT. It specifies CASSSKQGASSTDTQYF.

The rearrangement links TRBV10-2 to TRBJ1-1; no definite D call. This CDR3 contains 14 residues. Per germline, CDR1 WSHSY and CDR2 SAAADI. Between the trimmed V and J ends, which lost 5 bases and 5 bases, there was a span of 15 bases. The CDR3 sequence is CASSSAQTQTEAFF. CDR3 bases: TGCGCCAGCAGTTCGGCCCAGACACAGACTGAAGCTTTCTTT.

V and J are TRBV4-1 and TRBJ1-1; 9 bases map to TRBD1. CDR3 size: 14 residues. Germline assignment: CDR1 MGHRA and CDR2 YSYEKL. With 3 bases clipped from V and 5 bases from J, the junction kept 4 bases outside the gene matches. Here the CDR3 DNA reads TGCGCCAGCAGCCACCAGACAGGGGGGACTGAAGCTTTCTTT. Translated: CASSHQTGGTEAFF.

The V gene is TRBV27, the J gene TRBJ1-1; 7 bases line up with TRBD1. The CDR3 loop spans 14 amino acids. Trimming took 8 bases from V and 3 from J; bases not matched to a gene: 9. Germline V lookup: CDR1 MNHEY, CDR2 SMNVEV (reference sequence). Here the CDR3 DNA reads TGTGCCAGCGCCTCGCGCGACAGGGACACTGAAGCTTTCTTT. This sequence encodes CASASRDRDTEAFF.

The rearrangement links TRBV11-2 to TRBJ2-1, with D possibly matching TRBD1 (6 bases). The CDR3 covers 15 residues. Germline CDR1 is SGHAT and CDR2 is FQNNGV. Trimming stripped 1 base from V and 5 bases from J, with 12 bases between. This chain's CDR3 is CASSLVAGQNNEQFF. The CDR3 nucleotides read TGTGCCAGCAGCTTAGTGGCCGGACAGAACAATGAGCAGTTCTTC.

The chain couples TRBV5-1 to TRBJ2-2, with 8 bases matching TRBD2. Germline V gene sequence: CDR1 SGHRS, CDR2 YFSETQ. Trimming cost V 2 bases and J 3 bases; bases outside gene matches: 0. The CDR3 covers 14 residues. The CDR3 bases are TGCGCCAGCAGCTTAGCGGGGGACACCGGGGAGCTGTTTTTT. Its protein is CASSLAGDTGELFF.

V is TRBV5-1 and J is TRBJ2-7; 7 nucleotides align to TRBD2. The junction had 2 bases not matched to a gene; V was cut back by 3 bases and J by 2 bases. The CDR3 runs to 13 residues. Per the germline V gene, CDR1 is SGHRS and CDR2 is YFSETQ. The CDR3 region is CASSSGLAYEQYF. In nucleotides, the CDR3 is TGCGCCAGCAGCTCTGGACTAGCCTACGAGCAGTACTTC.

The V gene is TRBV19, the J gene TRBJ2-3, with D perhaps matching TRBD2 (5 bases). Trimming pared 7 bases from V and 3 bases from J, leaving 20 bases between. The CDR3 has 16 residues. Germline CDR1 and CDR2: LNHDA and SQIVND (reference sequence). As DNA, the CDR3 is TGTGCCAGTACCCCATCCCGGGATATTGGGACAGATACGCAGTATTTT. This codes for CASTPSRDIGTDTQYF.

The count of this clone is one. The rearrangement uses TRBV27 and TRBJ2-3; a possible D gene is TRBD1 (6 bases). V dropped 5 bases and J dropped 6 bases, with 21 bases sitting between them. CDR1 and CDR2 from the germline V gene are MNHEY and SMNVEV (reference sequence). The length of the CDR3 is 16 residues. CDR3: CASSPFAFYRVDTQYF. The CDR3 DNA reads TGTGCCAGCAGTCCCTTCGCGTTTTACAGGGTGGATACGCAGTATTTT.

The chain joins TRBV19 to TRBJ2-5; 8 positions match TRBD2. This CDR3 has 15 amino acids. V lost 1 base, J lost 11 bases, and 12 bases stayed unmatched. The germline CDR1 and CDR2 sequences are LNHDA and SQIVND (reference sequence). The chain's CDR3 is CASSIGGLGNVKQYF. The CDR3 bases are TGTGCCAGTAGTATAGGGGGACTAGGAAACGTCAAGCAGTACTTC. Full variable domain (outside the CDR3, taken from reference TRBV19 and TRBJ2-5): DGGITQSPKYLFRKEGQNVTLSCEQNLNHDAMYWYRQDPGQGLRLIYYSQIVNDFQKGDIAEGYSVSREKKESFPLTVTSAQKNPTAFYLCASSIGGLGNVKQYFGPGTRLLVL.

The chain combines TRBV6-9 with TRBJ1-3; TRBD1 aligns across 11 bases. From germline, CDR1 is MNHGY and CDR2 SVAAGI. This CDR3 is 17 amino acids long. With 4 bases clipped from V and 5 bases from J, the junction kept 10 bases outside the gene matches. This CDR3 reads CASSFLRTGGARNTIYF. As DNA, the CDR3 is TGTGCCAGCAGTTTTCTTCGGACAGGGGGCGCCAGAAACACCATATATTTT.

This clone appeared once. The V and J genes are TRBV2 and TRBJ1-6, with 7 positions matching TRBD1. From germline, CDR1 is SNHLY and CDR2 FYNNEI. CDR3 length equals 19 residues. J gave up 0 bases and V 5 bases, and 13 bases lay outside the gene matches. CDR3 coding DNA: TGTGCCAGCAGTTTTCCTACCGGGACAGTGAGCTCCTATAATTCACCCCTCCACTTT. Its protein product is CASSFPTGTVSSYNSPLHF.

This chain uses TRBV30 with TRBJ2-1; tentative D call: TRBD2 (5 bases). The CDR3 runs to 13 residues. Germline CDR1 GTSNPN, CDR2 SVGIG (reference sequence). V lost 0 bases and J lost 7, with 10 bases in between. CDR3: CAWSVLSGNEQFF. The CDR3 DNA sequence: TGTGCCTGGAGTGTACTATCGGGGAATGAGCAGTTCTTC.